These 14 T cell receptor beta chains originate from one sample sequenced in a study of long-term antiretroviral therapy in people with HIV. Survey-level immunoSEQ v3.0 assays were run. TCRdb keeps only in-frame clones here, not all; method: immunoSEQ multiplex PCR. This sample has almost 30,000 clones; 70% to 90% occur once, and the top ten carry about 8%. Here the sequenced sample was unsorted PBMCs, taken 3.2 years before starting antiretroviral therapy. The origin of the receptors is a man between 45 and 60 years old with HIV.

This chain uses TRBV11-1 with TRBJ2-5, with 7 nucleotides matching TRBD2. Germline loops: CDR1 SGHAT, CDR2 FQDESV (reference sequence). The V gene end was trimmed by 1 base and the J gene end by 7 bases; junction bases not matched to a gene: 6. The CDR3 consists of 14 residues. CDR3 loop: CASSLGRPGGTQYF. For the CDR3, the DNA is TGTGCCAGCAGCTTAGGACGGCCGGGGGGGACCCAGTACTTC.

The chain has TRBV4-1 and TRBJ2-2; a possible D gene is TRBD2 (7 bases). Looked up from germline, CDR1 is MGHRA and CDR2 is YSYEKL. Trimming removed 0 bases at V and 3 bases at J, with 11 bases between. CDR3 length: 16 amino acids. The CDR3 spells CASSQDGGADTGELFF. CDR3 in DNA: TGCGCCAGCAGCCAAGATGGGGGGGCGGACACCGGGGAGCTGTTTTTT.

The chain uses TRBV5-6 and TRBJ2-5, with D possibly matching TRBD2 (6 bases). Germline V gives CDR1 SGHDT, CDR2 YYEEEE. The CDR3 is 16 amino acids. The germline V and J ends were trimmed by 0 bases and 5 bases, with 17 bases remaining between them. This CDR3 is CASSLAVGTSRETQYF. The CDR3 DNA reads TGTGCCAGCAGCTTGGCCGTGGGGACTTCTCGGGAGACCCAGTACTTC.

With regard to this clone: The junction departs from the called germline gene at one end, perhaps through a read error. This chain connects TRBV10-3 to TRBJ2-5; no definite D call. The germline V gene encodes CDR1 ENHRY and CDR2 SYGVKD. The CDR3 sequence is 13 residues long. The CDR3 DNA follows: TGTGCCATCAGCCGAGGCGACCAGGAGACCCAGTACTTC. Its protein is CAISRGDQETQYF.

V and J are TRBV7-9 and TRBJ1-1; D is unresolved. Trimming removed 0 bases at V and 3 bases at J, with 5 bases between. Germline V gives CDR1 SEHNR, CDR2 FQNEAQ (reference sequence). The CDR3 is 13 residues long. The CDR3 nucleotides read TGTGCCAGCAGCTTAGCGCTATACACTGAAGCTTTCTTT. Translating gives CASSLALYTEAFF.

The chain employs TRBV27 and TRBJ2-1; TRBD1 agrees at 7 bases. Germline values: CDR1 MNHEY, CDR2 SMNVEV (reference sequence). The CDR3 length is 15 residues. The ends lost 5 bases at V and 7 bases at J; junction bases unmatched: 11. CDR3 sequence reads: CASSPQTGTWNEQFF. As DNA, the CDR3 is TGTGCCAGCAGTCCACAGACAGGGACCTGGAATGAGCAGTTCTTC.

The gene calls are TRBV7-9 and TRBJ1-2, with D unresolved. The germline CDR1 and CDR2 sequences are SEHNR and FQNEAQ (reference sequence). The CDR3 has 11 residues. Trimming cost V 1 base and J 7 bases, with 4 bases left between them. The CDR3 loop reads CASSLVGGYTF. The CDR3, as DNA: TGTGCCAGCAGCTTAGTCGGTGGCTACACCTTC. Variable domain in full (rest from reference TRBV7-9 and TRBJ1-2): DTGVSQNPRHKITKRGQNVTFRCDPISEHNRLYWYRQTLGQGPEFLTYFQNEAQLEKSRLLSDRFSAERPKGSFSTLEIQRTEQGDSAMYLCASSLVGGYTFGSGTRLTVV.

The chain's CDR3 is CATSRSPAGGQETQYF. As DNA, the CDR3 is TGTGCCACCAGCAGATCCCCGGCGGGGGGGCAAGAGACCCAGTACTTC. The chain carries TRBV15 and TRBJ2-5; 9 nucleotides match TRBD2. Germline CDR1 and CDR2: LNHNV and YYDKDF (reference sequence). V lost 2 bases to trimming and J lost 2 bases; unmatched junction nucleotides: 6. The CDR3 loop spans 16 amino acids. The full variable domain, its missing parts supplied by reference TRBV15 and TRBJ2-5, is DAMVIQNPRYQVTQFGKPVTLSCSQTLNHNVMYWYQQKSSQAPKLLFHYYDKDFNNEADTPDNFQSRRPNTSFCFLDIRSPGLGDTAMYLCATSRSPAGGQETQYFGPGTRLLVL.

The chain combines TRBV21-1 with TRBJ1-6. TRBV21-1 is flagged as a pseudogene. This CDR3 is built from 13 residues. CDR3 sequence: CASSKDTGITLHF. The CDR3 region has the DNA TGTGCCAGCAGCAAAGACACGGGTATCACCCTCCACTTT.

The CDR3 region is CASSPVATSAESYEQYF. The CDR3 DNA follows: TGCGCCAGCAGCCCTGTGGCGACTAGCGCCGAATCCTACGAGCAGTACTTC. The rearrangement joins TRBV4-3 to TRBJ2-7; 8 bases are a match to TRBD2. The CDR3 has 17 amino acids. The germline gives CDR1 LGHNA, CDR2 YSLEER. With 4 bases clipped from V and 1 base from J, the junction kept 12 bases outside the gene matches.

The chain is built from TRBV5-1 and TRBJ2-7; the D is unclear. V lost 6 bases and J 3 bases, leaving 13 bases between the germline ends. The germline CDR1 and CDR2 sequences are SGHRS and YFSETQ. CDR3 length equals 13 residues. The CDR3 loop is CASKHDGNYEQYF. The DNA for the CDR3 is TGCGCCAGCAAGCATGACGGTAACTACGAGCAGTACTTC.

The chain couples TRBV18 to TRBJ2-3, with 12 bases identical to TRBD2. Germline V gene data show CDR1 as KGHSH and CDR2 as LQKENI. The CDR3 contains 19 residues. Trimming cost V 0 bases and J 6 bases; bases outside gene matches: 13. As DNA, the CDR3 is TGTGCCAGCTCACCACCGGTCATAACTAGCGGGAGGCTCGAGGATACGCAGTATTTT. The encoded protein is CASSPPVITSGRLEDTQYF.

The V call is TRBV6-4, the J call TRBJ1-2; maybe TRBD1 (6 bases). The CDR3 is 13 residues long. The germline V gene has CDR1 MRHNA and CDR2 SNTAGT. V lost 6 bases and J lost 4, with 12 bases in between. The CDR3 DNA follows: TGTGCCAGCAGAGGTAGAGGGGGCTATGGCTACACCTTC. Protein sequence: CASRGRGGYGYTF.

J is TRBJ1-1 and V is TRBV5-5, with 7 bases aligning to TRBD1. V shed 4 bases, J shed 4 bases, and the junction held 7 bases outside the gene matches. This CDR3 spans 14 amino acids. CDR1 is SGHKS, CDR2 YYEKEE, per germline (reference sequence). Here the CDR3 reads CASSLGQPGTEAFF. The CDR3 DNA reads TGTGCCAGCAGCCTGGGACAGCCGGGCACTGAAGCTTTCTTT.